The T cell receptor (beta chain) described here comes from a study of blood T cell repertoires in COVID-19. The CDR3 is 16 residues long. The V segment lost 4 bases and the J segment 5 bases; nucleotides outside the gene matches: 12. From germline, CDR1 is KGHDR and CDR2 SFDVKD. Here immunoSEQ multiplex PCR was the method, and the copy in TCRdb shows in-frame clones only, minus some. Altogether about 100,000 clones are present, about 80% being singletons, with the ten largest covering about 16%. The sequenced sample consisted of peripheral blood. The clonotype comes from a human donor in a cohort sampled during active COVID-19. The rearrangement uses TRBV24-1 and TRBJ2-5; 7 nucleotides agree with TRBD2. The DNA for the CDR3 is TGTGCCACCAGTGACGCTTCAGCGGGGCCGGGGGAGACCCAGTACTTC. Translation gives CATSDASAGPGETQYF.